These 17 T cell receptor beta chains came from one sample sequenced in a study of identical twins. Using its own MiXCR run on the 5' RACE reads, TCRdb lists one record per CDR3 protein. The repertoire includes a few hundred thousand distinct CDR3 sequences, about 11% of them detected once, and more than 8% sits in the top ten. The specimen sequenced was memory T cells sorted from blood. Receptor source: a man aged 45-60 years in good health.

This clonotype has a handful of counts. The chain combines TRBV27 with TRBJ2-7, with TRBD2 identical over 12 bases. CDR1 and CDR2 (germline): MNHEY, SMNVEV (reference sequence). J lost 3 bases, V lost 6 bases, and 6 bases had no gene match. The CDR3 consists of 15 residues. CDR3 residues: CASRETSGGIYEQYF. The CDR3 DNA follows: TGTGCCAGCAGGGAGACTAGCGGGGGAATCTACGAGCAGTACTTC.

The table lists this clonotype with a few counts. This rearrangement joins TRBV9 to TRBJ2-3; D not resolved. Germline CDR1 reads SGDLS; CDR2 reads YYNGEE. This CDR3 contains 14 residues. Trimming removed 0 bases at V and 2 bases at J, with 7 bases between. The CDR3 loop reads CASSVVPYTDTQYF. The DNA for the CDR3 is TGTGCCAGCAGCGTAGTGCCCTACACAGATACGCAGTATTTT.

The V gene is TRBV6-1, the J gene TRBJ2-4; D is undetermined. CDR1 and CDR2 from the germline V gene are MNHNS and SASEGT. The CDR3 has 12 residues. V lost 0 bases and J 3 bases, leaving 0 bases between the germline ends. The CDR3 region is CASSEAKNIQYF. CDR3 bases: TGTGCCAGCAGTGAAGCCAAAAACATTCAGTACTTC.

This clonotype was recorded at least ten times. The chain recombines TRBV6-2 or TRBV6-3 with TRBJ1-2; D call uncertain. This CDR3 region has 13 residues. Germline V lookup: CDR1 MNHEY, CDR2 SVGEGT. Trimming cost V 7 bases and J 4 bases, with 13 bases left between them. The CDR3 loop reads CASTPDGSYGYTF. CDR3 nucleotides: TGTGCCAGCACCCCGGACGGTTCCTATGGCTACACCTTC.

V and J are TRBV3-1 and TRBJ2-1; 9 bases agree with TRBD2. Per germline, CDR1 LGHDT and CDR2 YNNKEL (reference sequence). This CDR3 has 18 amino acids. V shed 0 bases, J shed 6 bases, and the junction held 12 bases outside the gene matches. The CDR3 DNA follows: TGTGCCAGCAGCCAAGAATTATGGAACCTAGCGGGGAGCAATGAGCAGTTCTTC. It yields the protein CASSQELWNLAGSNEQFF.

This clonotype was counted only a few times. The chain is built from TRBV20-1 and TRBJ2-2, with D perhaps TRBD1 (7 bases). This CDR3 is built from 15 residues. V lost 1 base, J lost 7 bases, and 16 bases lay in between. Germline-derived CDR1 and CDR2 are DFQATT and SNEGSKA (reference sequence). CDR3 loop: CSARASGGHGGELFF. The CDR3 DNA reads as TGCAGTGCTAGAGCCTCAGGGGGGCATGGCGGGGAGCTGTTTTTT.

J is TRBJ1-1 and V is TRBV3-1; D gene ambiguous. CDR1 and CDR2 from the germline V gene are LGHDT and YNNKEL (reference sequence). The length of the CDR3 is 14 residues. V gave up 4 bases and J gave up 1 base, with 10 bases separating them. CDR3 coding DNA: TGTGCCAGCAGCCCCCGACATACGAACACTGAAGCTTTCTTT. This codes for CASSPRHTNTEAFF.

This clonotype was seen more than once but under ten times. The chain has TRBV11-3 and TRBJ2-1; 14 bases fit TRBD2. The CDR3 spans 15 residues. V gave up 5 bases and J gave up 12 bases; unmatched junction bases: 9. Germline CDR1 reads SGHNT; CDR2 reads YENEEA. The CDR3 loop reads CASSHLGTSGSGQFF. In DNA, the CDR3 is TGTGCCAGCAGCCACCTTGGGACTAGCGGGAGTGGGCAGTTCTTC.

This chain links TRBV20-1 with TRBJ2-3; TRBD2 agrees at 11 bases. This CDR3 has 13 residues. Trimming at V came to 1 base and at J to 6 bases, leaving 0 bases not matched to a gene. Germline V lookup: CDR1 DFQATT, CDR2 SNEGSKA (reference sequence). The CDR3 sequence: CSARASGRDTQYF. The CDR3 nucleotides are TGCAGTGCTAGAGCTAGCGGGAGGGATACGCAGTATTTT.

This clonotype was counted ten times or more. This sequence joins TRBV19 and TRBJ2-4; 11 positions match TRBD2. The CDR3 extends over 15 amino acids. V gave up 1 base and J gave up 8 bases; unmatched junction bases: 4. Germline loops: CDR1 LNHDA, CDR2 SQIVND (reference sequence). This CDR3 is CASSIATSGIDIQYF. The CDR3 coding sequence is TGTGCCAGTAGTATAGCGACTAGCGGGATAGACATTCAGTACTTC. The full variable domain, in which reference TRBV19 and TRBJ2-4 provide the parts outside the CDR3, is DGGITQSPKYLFRKEGQNVTLSCEQNLNHDAMYWYRQDPGQGLRLIYYSQIVNDFQKGDIAEGYSVSREKKESFPLTVTSAQKNPTAFYLCASSIATSGIDIQYFGAGTRLSVL.

The rearrangement uses TRBV20-1 and TRBJ1-4, with D possibly TRBD1 on 6 matching bases. Trimming removed 6 bases at V and 10 bases at J, with 15 bases between. The CDR3 sequence is 12 residues long. The germline V gene encodes CDR1 DFQATT and CDR2 SNEGSKA (reference sequence). CDR3 DNA: TGCAGTGCCAGAAACAGGGACGCAAAACTGTTTTTT. Translation gives CSARNRDAKLFF.

The chain carries TRBV28 and TRBJ2-5; D unclear. V was shortened by 5 bases and J by 4 bases, with 14 bases between the two germline ends. The CDR3 length is 14 residues. The germline V gene encodes CDR1 MDHEN and CDR2 SYDVKM. CDR3 amino acids: CASSPLLGRETQYF. The CDR3 region has the DNA TGTGCCAGCAGTCCCCTTTTGGGCAGAGAGACCCAGTACTTC.

This clonotype was seen ten or more times. The chain joins TRBV18 to TRBJ2-7, with 7 bases aligning to TRBD2. This CDR3 is 15 amino acids long. Trimming at V came to 6 bases and at J to 0 bases, leaving 8 bases not matched to a gene. Germline V gives CDR1 KGHSH, CDR2 LQKENI. The CDR3 nucleotides are TGTGCCAGCTCGGGAGGGGAGTTGAGCTCCTACGAGCAGTACTTC. Its protein is CASSGGELSSYEQYF.

V gene TRBV20-1 combines with J gene TRBJ2-1, with D perhaps matching TRBD1 (6 bases). Looked up from germline, CDR1 is DFQATT and CDR2 is SNEGSKA (reference sequence). Trimming shortened V by 7 bases and J by 6 bases, and 19 bases separated the two germline ends. This CDR3 is built from 14 residues. In DNA form, the CDR3 reads TGCAGTGTCGCTAAACCGCAACAGGGCAATGAGCAGTTCTTC. As protein: CSVAKPQQGNEQFF.

This clonotype showed up many times. V and J are TRBV24-1 and TRBJ1-5; tentative D call: TRBD1 (6 bases). With 2 bases removed from V and 6 bases from J, the gap between germline ends came to 13 bases. The CDR3 is 15 residues long. Germline V gene data show CDR1 as KGHDR and CDR2 as SFDVKD. The CDR3 nucleotides read TGTGCCACCAGTGATTCGGGCAGGGGTATTCAGCCCCAGCATTTT. It encodes CATSDSGRGIQPQHF.

The table lists this clonotype with many counts. The chain uses TRBV12-3 or TRBV12-4 and TRBJ2-1; possibly TRBD2 for D (7 bases). The CDR3 is made up of 14 amino acids. With 7 bases removed from V and 11 bases from J, the gap between germline ends came to 21 bases. CDR3: CASTPGGWGAKQFF. Written as DNA, the CDR3 is TGTGCCAGCACCCCCGGGGGGTGGGGGGCGAAGCAGTTCTTC.

This clonotype was detected many times. J is TRBJ1-6 and V is TRBV6-1, with 8 bases fitting TRBD1. CDR3 length: 15 residues. The germline V gene encodes CDR1 MNHNS and CDR2 SASEGT. Germline trimming cut 5 bases from V and 6 bases from J; bases unmatched to any gene: 6. CDR3 nucleotide sequence: TGTGCCAGCAGTCCCAGGACAGGGCTTAATTCACCCCTCCACTTT. Its protein product is CASSPRTGLNSPLHF.